This T cell receptor beta chain was identified in a study of blood T cell repertoires in COVID-19. Overall study: Collection of acute and convalescent COVID-19 samples took place in the United States, Italy and Spain. The analysed material was cDNA or gDNA that came from T cells, B-cell-depleted T cells, or PBMCs.

Trimming removed 0 bases from V and 8 bases from J, with 11 bases in between. The CDR3 loop spans 13 amino acids. As handled by the study authors: Amplification with reference gene primers provided the estimates of nucleated cell counts. TCRdb's copy holds only in-frame clones and misses some; the assay was immunoSEQ multiplex PCR. That table is the source of V, J and clone size, and D and trimming were worked out from the DNA. The data show about 330,000 clones, more than 80% seen once. The source material was peripheral blood. This TCR came from a man aged 18 to 30 who had recovered from COVID-19. The chain uses TRBV5-3 and TRBJ1-2; weak D call: TRBD1 (5 bases). TRBV5-3 is classed as an ORF, of uncertain function. In nucleotides, the CDR3 is TGTGCCAGAAGCTTGGCGCAGGGTTACGGCTACACCTTC. Translated: CARSLAQGYGYTF.